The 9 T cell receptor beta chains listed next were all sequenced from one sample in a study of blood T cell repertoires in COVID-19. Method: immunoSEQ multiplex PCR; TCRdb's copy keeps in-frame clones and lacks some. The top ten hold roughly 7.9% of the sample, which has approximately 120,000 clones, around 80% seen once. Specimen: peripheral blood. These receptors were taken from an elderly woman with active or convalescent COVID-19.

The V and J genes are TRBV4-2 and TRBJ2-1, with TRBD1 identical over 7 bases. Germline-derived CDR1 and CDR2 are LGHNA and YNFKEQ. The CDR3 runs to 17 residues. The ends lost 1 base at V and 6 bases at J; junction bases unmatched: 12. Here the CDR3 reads CASSQAVLQTGPNEQFF. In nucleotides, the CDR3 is TGTGCCAGCAGCCAAGCCGTTTTACAGACAGGGCCCAATGAGCAGTTCTTC.

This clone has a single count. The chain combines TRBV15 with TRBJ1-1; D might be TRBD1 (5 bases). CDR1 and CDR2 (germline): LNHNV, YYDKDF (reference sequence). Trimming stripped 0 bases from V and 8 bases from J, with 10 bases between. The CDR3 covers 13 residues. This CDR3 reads CATSRDNWGEAFF. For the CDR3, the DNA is TGTGCCACCAGCAGAGACAATTGGGGCGAAGCTTTCTTT. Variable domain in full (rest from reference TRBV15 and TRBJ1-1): DAMVIQNPRYQVTQFGKPVTLSCSQTLNHNVMYWYQQKSSQAPKLLFHYYDKDFNNEADTPDNFQSRRPNTSFCFLDIRSPGLGDTAMYLCATSRDNWGEAFFGQGTRLTVV.

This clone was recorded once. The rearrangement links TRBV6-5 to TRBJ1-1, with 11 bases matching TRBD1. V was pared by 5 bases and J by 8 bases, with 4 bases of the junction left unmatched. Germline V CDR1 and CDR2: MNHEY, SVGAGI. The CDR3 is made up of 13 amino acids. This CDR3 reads CASSRTGGWEAFF. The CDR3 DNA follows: TGTGCCAGCAGTCGGACAGGGGGCTGGGAAGCTTTCTTT.

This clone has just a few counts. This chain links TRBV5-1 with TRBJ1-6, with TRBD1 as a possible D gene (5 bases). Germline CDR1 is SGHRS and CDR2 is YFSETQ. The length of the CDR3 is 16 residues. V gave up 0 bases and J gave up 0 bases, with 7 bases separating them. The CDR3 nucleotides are TGCGCCAGCAGCTTGGAAGGGGTCTCCTATAATTCACCCCTCCACTTT. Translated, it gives CASSLEGVSYNSPLHF.

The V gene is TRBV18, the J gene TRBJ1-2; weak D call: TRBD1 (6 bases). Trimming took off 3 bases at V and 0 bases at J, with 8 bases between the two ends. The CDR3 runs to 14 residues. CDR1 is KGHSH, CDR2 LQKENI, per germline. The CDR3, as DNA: TGTGCCAGCTCACCGGGGGCTTCTAACTATGGCTACACCTTC. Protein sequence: CASSPGASNYGYTF.

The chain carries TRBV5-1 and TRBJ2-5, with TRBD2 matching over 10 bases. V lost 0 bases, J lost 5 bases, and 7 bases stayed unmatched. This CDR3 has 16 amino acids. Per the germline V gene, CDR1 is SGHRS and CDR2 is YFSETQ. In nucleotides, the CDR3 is TGCGCCAGCAGCTTGGGAGCGGGAGGGCCCCAGGAGACCCAGTACTTC. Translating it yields CASSLGAGGPQETQYF.

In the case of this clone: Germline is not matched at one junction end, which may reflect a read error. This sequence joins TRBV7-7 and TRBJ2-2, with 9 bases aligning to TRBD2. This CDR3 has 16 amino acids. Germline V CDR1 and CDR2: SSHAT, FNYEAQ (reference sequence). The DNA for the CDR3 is TGTGCTAGCAGCTTAGTTGTAGCGGGAGTACCCGGGGAGCTGTTTTTT. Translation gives CASSLVVAGVPGELFF.

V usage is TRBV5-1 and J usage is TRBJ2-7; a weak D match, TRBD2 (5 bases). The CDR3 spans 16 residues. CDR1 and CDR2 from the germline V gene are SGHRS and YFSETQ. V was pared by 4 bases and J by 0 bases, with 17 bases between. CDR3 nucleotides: TGCGCCAGCAGCCCGTCTACACTGCGGGCCTCCTACGAGCAGTACTTC. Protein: CASSPSTLRASYEQYF.

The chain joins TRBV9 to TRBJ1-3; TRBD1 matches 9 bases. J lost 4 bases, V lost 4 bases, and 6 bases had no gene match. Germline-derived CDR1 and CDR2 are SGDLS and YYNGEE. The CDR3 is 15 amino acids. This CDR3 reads CASSFGQGTGNTIYF. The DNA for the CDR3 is TGTGCCAGCAGCTTTGGACAGGGGACAGGAAACACCATATATTTT. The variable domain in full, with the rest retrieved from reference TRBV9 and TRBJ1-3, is DSGVTQTPKHLITATGQRVTLRCSPRSGDLSVYWYQQSLDQGLQFLIQYYNGEERAKGNILERFSAQQFPDLHSELNLSSLELGDSALYFCASSFGQGTGNTIYFGEGSWLTVV.